The 15 T cell receptor beta chains below all came from one sample that was sequenced in a study of OX40 agonist ivuxolimab in advanced cancers. TCRdb's table, derived via immunoSEQ multiplex PCR, lists solely in-frame clones and lacks some. The sample shows fewer than 75,000 clones, about 87% of them seen only once. The sequenced sample was CD4+ or CD8+ T cells sorted from blood, obtained in a trial of the OX40 agonist ivuxolimab. The source of these receptors is an adult with an advanced solid tumor such as melanoma, head and neck, liver or kidney cancer.

V usage is TRBV6-6 and J usage is TRBJ1-5; 7 bases align to TRBD1. The CDR3 loop spans 13 amino acids. Germline V CDR1 and CDR2: MNHNY, SVGAGI (reference sequence). V shed 6 bases, J shed 7 bases, and the junction held 6 bases outside the gene matches. The CDR3 DNA is TGTGCCAGCAGCTTACAGGGGAGCCAGCCCCAGCATTTT. It yields the protein CASSLQGSQPQHF.

V and J are TRBV6-6 and TRBJ1-4; the match to TRBD1 covers 7 bases. CDR3 length: 15 residues. The J segment lost 5 bases and the V segment lost 6 bases, leaving 9 bases of the junction unmatched. Looked up from germline, CDR1 is MNHNY and CDR2 is SVGAGI (reference sequence). The CDR3 sequence: CASRWEGTANEKLFF. CDR3 bases: TGTGCCAGCAGATGGGAAGGGACAGCAAATGAAAAACTGTTTTTT.

The chain uses TRBV27 and TRBJ2-7, with D possibly being TRBD1 or TRBD2 (5 bases each). With 10 bases removed from V and 5 bases from J, the gap between germline ends came to 24 bases. This CDR3 has 15 amino acids. Germline CDR1 reads MNHEY; CDR2 reads SMNVEV (reference sequence). In DNA, the CDR3 is TGTGCCACCTCACCTAGCTGGGACGGGGAAGACGAGCAGTACTTC. It codes for CATSPSWDGEDEQYF.

The rearrangement uses TRBV5-5 and TRBJ2-1; 9 nucleotides align to TRBD1. The ends lost 6 bases at V and 2 bases at J; junction bases unmatched: 9. From germline, CDR1 is SGHKS and CDR2 YYEKEE (reference sequence). This CDR3 region has 16 residues. The CDR3 loop is CASIPLTGGAYNEQFF. Written as DNA, the CDR3 is TGTGCCAGCATCCCGCTCACAGGGGGCGCCTACAATGAGCAGTTCTTC.

The chain links TRBV12-5 to TRBJ2-1, with D uncertain. The ends were cut back, 1 base at V and 0 bases at J, with 19 bases in the middle. Germline V gene data show CDR1 as LGHNT and CDR2 as FRNRAP. This CDR3 has 19 amino acids. For the CDR3, the DNA is TGTGCTAGTGGTTTGGCCACTTCCTTCTTTGAAAGCTCCTACAATGAGCAGTTCTTC. Translated, it gives CASGLATSFFESSYNEQFF.

V is TRBV5-4 and J is TRBJ2-7, with D perhaps assigned TRBD1 or TRBD2 (5 bases each). Germline CDR1 and CDR2: SGHNT and YYREEE (reference sequence). V was trimmed by 4 bases and J by 2 bases, leaving 13 bases between them. CDR3 length equals 14 residues. CDR3 nucleotides: TGTGCCAGCAGCCCGGGACGGGTTCCCTACGAGCAGTACTTC. It specifies CASSPGRVPYEQYF.

The chain combines TRBV7-2 with TRBJ2-5; D is uncertain. Germline lookup yields CDR1 SGHTA and CDR2 FQGNSA. Trimming took off 5 bases at V and 5 bases at J, with 9 bases between the two ends. This CDR3 contains 12 residues. CDR3: CASSPTRETQYF. Here the CDR3 DNA reads TGTGCCAGCAGCCCCACGAGGGAGACCCAGTACTTC.

The CDR3 loop is CASSSRAAPLGANEQFF. The CDR3 region has the DNA TGTGCCAGCAGCTCCCGGGCGGCGCCTTTAGGGGCAAATGAGCAGTTCTTC. This chain connects TRBV7-8 to TRBJ2-1, with D perhaps matching TRBD1 (5 bases). This CDR3 has 17 amino acids. The germline V gene encodes CDR1 SGHVS and CDR2 FQNEAQ. V gave up 4 bases and J gave up 7 bases, with 23 bases separating them.

The chain has TRBV6-4 and TRBJ2-2, with no clear D. The CDR3 is made up of 14 amino acids. The V end was cut by 6 bases, the J end by 1 base, with 9 bases between. Germline-derived CDR1 and CDR2 are MRHNA and SNTAGT. The CDR3 is CASSPLGNTGELFF. The DNA of the CDR3 is TGTGCCAGCAGCCCCCTCGGGAACACCGGGGAGCTGTTTTTT.

The chain couples TRBV30 to TRBJ2-3; 8 bases agree with TRBD2. This CDR3 has 14 amino acids. Per the germline V gene, CDR1 is GTSNPN and CDR2 is SVGIG (reference sequence). V dropped 5 bases and J dropped 0; count of bases not matched to a gene: 4. The CDR3 DNA reads TGTGCCTGGGGGGGACTAGAAAGCACAGATACGCAGTATTTT. Its translation is CAWGGLESTDTQYF.

V is TRBV11-2 and J is TRBJ2-7, with 10 bases fitting TRBD1. This CDR3 contains 18 residues. The germline CDR1 and CDR2 sequences are SGHAT and FQNNGV. V was clipped by 1 base and J by 0 bases; unmatched bases: 9. The CDR3 sequence is CASSLGWRGQGTSYEQYF. CDR3 bases: TGTGCCAGCAGCTTAGGTTGGAGGGGACAGGGGACCTCCTACGAGCAGTACTTC.

The rearrangement joins TRBV5-1 to TRBJ2-5, with D possibly being TRBD1 (5 bases). CDR1 is SGHRS and CDR2 is YFSETQ in the germline V gene. Trimming pared 1 base from V and 5 bases from J, leaving 18 bases between. The CDR3 sequence is 16 residues long. The CDR3, as DNA: TGCGCCAGCAGCTTGACTGCCAGGGTTGGGCCTGAGACCCAGTACTTC. This translates into CASSLTARVGPETQYF.

V gene TRBV6-5 combines with J gene TRBJ1-6; the D is unclear. Trimming pared 0 bases from V and 9 bases from J, leaving 12 bases between. Germline CDR1 is MNHEY and CDR2 is SVGAGI. The CDR3 totals 15 residues. The CDR3 sequence: CASSYSARGGSPLHF. The CDR3 coding sequence is TGTGCCAGCAGTTACTCGGCGAGAGGAGGTTCACCCCTCCACTTT.

The chain joins TRBV6-5 to TRBJ1-5, with no clear D. This CDR3 has 15 amino acids. Looked up from germline, CDR1 is MNHEY and CDR2 is SVGAGI. The ends were cut back, 6 bases at V and 1 base at J, with 13 bases in the middle. The CDR3 reads CASRPQGPSNQPQHF. The CDR3 nucleotides are TGTGCCAGCAGACCGCAAGGTCCGAGCAATCAGCCCCAGCATTTT.

The chain couples TRBV5-4 to TRBJ2-7, with D perhaps TRBD1 or TRBD2 (6 bases each). This CDR3 has 16 amino acids. Germline CDR1 SGHNT, CDR2 YYREEE (reference sequence). V shed 4 bases and J shed 1 base, with 18 bases lying between them. CDR3 bases: TGTGCCAGCAGCCCCCGAGGGGGGAGTGCTTCCTACGAGCAGTACTTC. As protein: CASSPRGGSASYEQYF.